This entry lists 3 T cell receptor beta chains sequenced from one sample in a study of cytomegalovirus exposure and HLA in healthy donors. Amplification used 60 Vbeta primers and 13 Jbeta primers. Here immunoSEQ multiplex PCR was the method, and the copy in TCRdb shows in-frame clones only, minus some. This sample has fewer than 200,000 clones, with roughly four fifths found just once. Material: PBMCs. The receptors originated from a man between 45 and 60 years old in good health and CMV-seropositive.

The chain carries TRBV19 and TRBJ2-2, with D maybe TRBD1 (7 bases). V was shortened by 3 bases and J by 6 bases, with 14 bases between the two germline ends. The CDR3 is made up of 15 amino acids. Germline values: CDR1 LNHDA, CDR2 SQIVND (reference sequence). The CDR3 DNA is TGTGCCAGTAGTATCCAGGGGGGATTCGCCGGGGAGCTGTTTTTT. This codes for CASSIQGGFAGELFF.

The gene calls are TRBV2 and TRBJ2-1; D is unclear. There are 11 residues in the CDR3. Germline V gene lookup returns CDR1 SNHLY and CDR2 FYNNEI. V shed 6 bases and J shed 5 bases, with 5 bases lying between them. CDR3 region: CASSPHNEQFF. The CDR3 coding sequence is TGTGCCAGCAGCCCTCACAATGAGCAGTTCTTC.

To note about this clone: One end of the junction does not line up with germline, which may come from a read error. The V call is TRBV7-9, the J call TRBJ1-4; TRBD1 matches 9 bases. CDR1 SEHNR and CDR2 FQNEAQ come from the germline V gene (reference sequence). The CDR3 runs 14 residues. DNA for the CDR3: TGTGCCAGCAGCAATAGGACAGGGGTACGGAAAACTGTTTTT. Translated: CASSNRTGVRKTVF.